The following is a T cell receptor (beta chain) sequence with its context. Antigen: not known. Germline CDR1 is LNHDA and CDR2 is SQIVND (reference sequence). Between the trimmed V and J ends, which lost 3 bases and 6 bases, there was a span of 12 bases. The CDR3 totals 14 residues. This entry belongs to a study of cytomegalovirus exposure and HLA in healthy donors. General study findings and limits: CMV antigen specificity was confirmed in vitro for a few CMV-associated chains. For presence/absence analyses, sequencing depth was assumed to be roughly uniform across donors. Some segments of the V type, notably TRBV6-2 and TRBV6-3, were excluded as indistinguishable. TCR beta V- and J-gene trimming was later associated with a missense DCLRE1C variant.

The study ran its PCR with 60 Vbeta and 13 Jbeta primers. The table came from immunoSEQ multiplex PCR; TCRdb's copy has only in-frame clones and leaves some out. This sample has about 120,000 clones; around 75% occur once, and the top ten carry around 1.7%. V is TRBV19 and J is TRBJ1-5; weak D call: TRBD1 (6 bases). The sequence derives from a woman younger than 30 in good health and CMV-seronegative. Sequencing was performed on PBMCs. CDR3 in amino acids: CASSIRQVGQPQHF. In DNA, the CDR3 is TGTGCCAGTAGTATCCGACAGGTCGGTCAGCCCCAGCATTTT.